Listed below are T cell receptor beta chains from one sample, sequenced in a study of human T cells and chemical hapten exposure. TCRdb passed the RACE reads through MiXCR, listing each CDR3 protein once. The sample has 35,000 or so distinct CDR3 sequences, more than 6% seen once; the top ten hold 9.1%. The sample consisted of whole blood, taken in connection with sensitization to the hapten diphenylcyclopropenone (DPC). The receptor set was obtained from a young woman with alopecia areata. Some clones in this sample may be carry-over from other donors' samples. The CDR3 runs from the conserved cysteine through the conserved F or W. D genes are given only for firm matches. For some rows the clone size is stated as once, few or many, or as a class when expanded; others skip it.

size,V,J,D,DNA,CDR3
many,TRBV11-1,TRBJ1-1,.,TGTGCCAGCAGCTTGTCAGGGACGAACACTGAAGCTTTCTTT,CASSLSGTNTEAFF
few,TRBV7-2,TRBJ2-3,.,TGTGCCAGCAGCTTACAAACTAGCACAGATACGCAGTATTTT,CASSLQTSTDTQYF
.,TRBV28,TRBJ1-1,.,TGTGCCAGCAGTTTTCTGACTCGAGAAGCTTTCTTT,CASSFLTREAFF
.,TRBV7-2,TRBJ2-7,.,TGTGCCAGCACCCCAGACCCCGGGACAACCTACGAGCAGTACTTC,CASTPDPGTTYEQYF
many,TRBV7-2,TRBJ2-6,.,TGTGCCAGCCTCTCCGCGGGGACCAACGTCCTGACTTTC,CASLSAGTNVLTF
few,TRBV9,TRBJ2-1,TRBD2,TGTGCCAGCAGCGTAGACGGGGGGGCCTACAATGAGCAGTTCTTC,CASSVDGGAYNEQFF
many,TRBV20-1,TRBJ2-5,TRBD1,TGCAGTGCTATGGACAGGCACCAAGAGACCCAGTACTTC,CSAMDRHQETQYF
many,TRBV14,TRBJ2-3,.,TGTGCCAGCAGCCAAGGTACTAGTCCCAGAGATACGCAGTATTTT,CASSQGTSPRDTQYF
many,TRBV9,TRBJ1-5,TRBD1,TGTGCCAGCAGCGTAGGGACAGGGAGCAATCAGCCCCAGCATTTT,CASSVGTGSNQPQHF
.,TRBV12-3/TRBV12-4,TRBJ2-3,TRBD2,TGTGCCAGCAGTTCTGGGACGGGGGGACCCACAGATACGCAGTATTTT,CASSSGTGGPTDTQYF